Shown below are 17 T cell receptor beta chains from a single sample sequenced in a study of T cell responses to AZD1222 COVID-19 vaccine. The repertoire was sequenced with immunoSEQ multiplex PCR; TCRdb's copy has only in-frame clones and lacks some. The repertoire has 80,000 or so clones, approximately 90% of them found once; the top ten carry about 5.2%. The sequenced sample was peripheral blood, obtained on day 0 of AZD1222 vaccination. Source of these receptors: an adult in good health.

By sample fraction, this clone is medium-sized. The rearrangement joins TRBV6-5 to TRBJ2-7, with D possibly matching TRBD1 (6 bases). CDR3 length equals 14 residues. Trimming took off 2 bases at V and 7 bases at J, with 15 bases between the two ends. Germline CDR1 reads MNHEY; CDR2 reads SVGAGI. This CDR3 is CASSYIGGRGEQYF. For the CDR3, the DNA is TGTGCCAGCAGTTACATTGGGGGCCGGGGAGAGCAGTACTTC.

The genes are TRBV11-2 and TRBJ2-5, with D unclear. The CDR3 covers 14 residues. Trimming shortened V by 6 bases and J by 1 base, and 12 bases separated the two germline ends. Germline values: CDR1 SGHAT, CDR2 FQNNGV. CDR3 amino acids: CASSLVGTQETQYF. CDR3 nucleotide sequence: TGTGCCAGCAGTCTAGTGGGAACCCAAGAGACCCAGTACTTC.

This clone was counted between two and nine times. This chain connects TRBV29-1 to TRBJ1-4; 10 bases align to TRBD1. Looked up from germline, CDR1 is SQVTM and CDR2 is ANQGSEA. V trimming: 3 bases; J trimming: 8 bases; junction bases outside the gene matches: 9. The CDR3 has 15 residues. The CDR3 coding sequence is TGCAGCGTTGAGATAAAGGGACAGGGGAGAGAAAAACTGTTTTTT. Protein product: CSVEIKGQGREKLFF.

In this sample, this clone turned up once. The chain is built from TRBV19 and TRBJ1-1; D perhaps matches TRBD1 (5 bases). Between the trimmed V and J ends, which lost 3 bases and 6 bases, there was a span of 11 bases. The germline gives CDR1 LNHDA, CDR2 SQIVND (reference sequence). CDR3 length: 13 amino acids. The CDR3 region is CASSIREWAEAFF. CDR3 sequence (DNA): TGTGCCAGTAGTATCAGGGAGTGGGCTGAAGCTTTCTTT.

The chain carries TRBV6-1 and TRBJ2-3, with 14 bases aligning to TRBD2. There are 17 residues in the CDR3. Losses at the gene ends were 4 bases for V and 1 base for J; bases not matched to a gene: 4. From germline, CDR1 is MNHNS and CDR2 SASEGT. Written as DNA, the CDR3 is TGTGCCAGCAGTGGGGGACTAGCGGGGGTTGGCACAGATACGCAGTATTTT. Translating it yields CASSGGLAGVGTDTQYF.

The CDR3 DNA follows: TGTGCCATCAGTGAGCCCCAAACTAGCACAGATACGCAGTATTTT. Residues: CAISEPQTSTDTQYF. V usage is TRBV10-3 and J usage is TRBJ2-3; no firm D call. V was pared by 2 bases and J by 0 bases, with 9 bases between. The CDR3 length is 15 residues. Per the germline V gene, CDR1 is ENHRY and CDR2 is SYGVKD.

The V gene is TRBV28, the J gene TRBJ1-1; D perhaps matches TRBD1 (5 bases). Between the trimmed V and J ends, which lost 5 bases and 0 bases, there was a span of 16 bases. CDR1 is MDHEN, CDR2 SYDVKM, per germline. CDR3 length: 16 residues. In DNA form, the CDR3 reads TGTGCCAGCAGTCGCAGGGTGGCACCAATGAACACTGAAGCTTTCTTT. Translating it yields CASSRRVAPMNTEAFF.

The chain combines TRBV25-1 with TRBJ1-2; D possibly corresponds to TRBD1 (5 bases). The CDR3 is 16 residues long. Trimming pared 1 base from V and 8 bases from J, leaving 20 bases between. CDR1 is MGHDK, CDR2 SYGVNS, per germline. DNA of the CDR3: TGTGCCAGCAGTGAATCACGTCGGGAGGGGAGTCGAGGCTACACCTTC. Its protein product is CASSESRREGSRGYTF.

J is TRBJ2-1 and V is TRBV7-3; 9 bases agree with TRBD1. Trimming cost V 5 bases and J 3 bases; bases outside gene matches: 8. The V gene's germline CDR1 is SGHTA and CDR2 FQGTGA. This CDR3 contains 16 residues. Here the CDR3 DNA reads TGTGCCAGCAGCCCTCACGGGGGACAGGGCTACAATGAGCAGTTCTTC. It is translated as CASSPHGGQGYNEQFF.

The V gene is TRBV5-1, the J gene TRBJ2-5; D uncertain. V lost 6 bases to trimming and J lost 5 bases, with 17 bases between them. Germline CDR1 is SGHRS and CDR2 is YFSETQ. The CDR3 runs 14 residues. CDR3 loop: CASKPYGSMETQYF. CDR3 DNA: TGCGCCAGCAAACCCTACGGATCGATGGAGACCCAGTACTTC.

The rearrangement uses TRBV5-4 and TRBJ2-7; 7 bases agree with TRBD1. J lost 0 bases, V lost 4 bases, and 7 bases had no gene match. There are 15 residues in the CDR3. From germline, CDR1 is SGHNT and CDR2 YYREEE (reference sequence). CDR3 in amino acids: CASSPRQGHSYEQYF. The CDR3 DNA sequence: TGTGCCAGCAGCCCGAGACAGGGACACTCCTACGAGCAGTACTTC.

This chain links TRBV2 with TRBJ1-2; 9 bases agree with TRBD1. Germline V gives CDR1 SNHLY, CDR2 FYNNEI. The CDR3 covers 14 residues. The V segment lost 6 bases and the J segment 4 bases; nucleotides outside the gene matches: 6. CDR3 region: CASSLGTGRYGYTF. CDR3 DNA: TGTGCCAGCAGCTTAGGGACAGGGCGCTATGGCTACACCTTC.

This CDR3 reads CASNPSPYYNEQFF. As DNA, the CDR3 is TGTGCCAGCAACCCGTCCCCGTACTACAATGAGCAGTTCTTC. The V call is TRBV7-2, the J call TRBJ2-1; D gene unclear. Germline V gives CDR1 SGHTA, CDR2 FQGNSA. Trimming removed 7 bases from V and 3 bases from J, with 13 bases in between. The CDR3 spans 14 residues.

The gene calls are TRBV18 and TRBJ1-3, with unresolved D. V was trimmed by 3 bases and J by 0 bases, leaving 9 bases between them. In germline, CDR1 is KGHSH, CDR2 LQKENI. The CDR3 consists of 15 residues. CDR3 nucleotides: TGTGCCAGCTCACCCGACCGGTTCTCTGGAAACACCATATATTTT. Translation: CASSPDRFSGNTIYF.

This clone was observed a single time. This chain joins TRBV9 and TRBJ1-6, with 10 bases fitting TRBD1. The trim removed 4 bases at V and 15 bases at J, leaving 22 bases unmatched. This CDR3 comprises 18 residues. Germline CDR1 is SGDLS and CDR2 is YYNGEE. CDR3 in amino acids: CASSSRQGALSPTSLLHF. The CDR3, as DNA: TGTGCCAGCAGCTCCCGACAGGGGGCTCTAAGTCCTACCTCTCTCCTCCACTTT.

The chain recombines TRBV9 with TRBJ1-1; D unresolved. Germline V gene lookup returns CDR1 SGDLS and CDR2 YYNGEE. This CDR3 contains 14 residues. Trimming took 0 bases from V and 1 from J, leaving 7 bases between them. The CDR3 nucleotides are TGTGCCAGCAGCGTAGAACAGCAGAACACTGAAGCTTTCTTT. This codes for CASSVEQQNTEAFF.

The gene calls are TRBV9 and TRBJ2-1; D unresolved. The germline V and J ends were trimmed by 0 bases and 8 bases, with 9 bases remaining between them. From germline, CDR1 is SGDLS and CDR2 YYNGEE. The CDR3 contains 13 residues. CDR3 loop: CASSVVGTHEQFF. CDR3 DNA sequence: TGTGCCAGCAGCGTAGTGGGAACACATGAGCAGTTCTTC.